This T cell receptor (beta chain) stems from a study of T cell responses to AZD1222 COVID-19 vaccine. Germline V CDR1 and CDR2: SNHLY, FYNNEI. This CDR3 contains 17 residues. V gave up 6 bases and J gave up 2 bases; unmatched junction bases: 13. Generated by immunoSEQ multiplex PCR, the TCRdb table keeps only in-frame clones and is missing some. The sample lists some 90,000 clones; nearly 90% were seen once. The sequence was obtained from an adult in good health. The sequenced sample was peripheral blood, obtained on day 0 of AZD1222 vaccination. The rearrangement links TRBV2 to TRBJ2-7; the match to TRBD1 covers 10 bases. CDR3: CASRKRAPGQGPYEQYF. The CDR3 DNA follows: TGTGCCAGCAGAAAAAGGGCGCCGGGACAGGGGCCCTACGAGCAGTACTTC.